Listed here are 6 T cell receptor beta chains from one sample, sequenced in a study of T-cell memory formation after mild COVID-19 (dated by TCRdb to about 2021). The library relied on 5' RACE. Sequencing took place on an Illumina NovaSeq 6000. TCRdb ran its own pipeline on the public reads, namely fastp trimming at Q25 and MiXCR clone calling, and kept in-frame beta chains. Records with the same CDR3 protein are collapsed into one entry carrying the most frequent genes and DNA. The sample has 550,000 to 600,000 distinct CDR3 sequences on record, about 18% of them singletons. The top ten clonotypes cover just over 8% of the sample. The material sequenced was PBMCs or a T cell subset sorted from them (not recorded which). The receptors were gathered from an adult woman who had mild COVID-19 (a few samples of this study predate the infection). The sample titles of this study are shuffled in the database, so cell type and time point are left out; the donor was told from shared clones.

This clonotype was seen a handful of times. The J gene is TRBJ2-7, the V gene TRBV2, with D possibly matching TRBD1 (5 bases). Trimming shortened V by 4 bases and J by 0 bases, and 10 bases separated the two germline ends. Per germline, CDR1 SNHLY and CDR2 FYNNEI. The CDR3 sequence is 14 residues long. The CDR3 DNA is TGTGCCAGCAGTGGGGCAGGGCCCTCCTACGAGCAGTACTTC. It translates to CASSGAGPSYEQYF.

The chain joins TRBV6-6 to TRBJ2-7, with a possible D match to TRBD2 (5 bases). CDR3 length: 12 residues. Germline loops: CDR1 MNHNY, CDR2 SVGAGI (reference sequence). V lost 7 bases, J lost 1 base, and 8 bases lay in between. The CDR3 reads CASKEGSYEQYF. CDR3 sequence (DNA): TGTGCCAGCAAAGAGGGATCCTACGAGCAGTACTTC.

In its sample, this clonotype was seen a few times. This chain uses TRBV20-1 with TRBJ2-1; no reliable D call. Per the germline V gene, CDR1 is DFQATT and CDR2 is SNEGSKA (reference sequence). The V end lost 0 bases, the J end lost 1 base, and 13 bases lay between the germline ends. This CDR3 is 16 amino acids long. CDR3 loop: CSARDPTDLSYNEQFF. The CDR3 nucleotides read TGCAGTGCTAGAGATCCAACTGACCTTTCCTACAATGAGCAGTTCTTC.

This clonotype was seen a few times. This chain uses TRBV20-1 with TRBJ2-7, with no clear D. The CDR3 sequence is 13 residues long. The V end lost 6 bases, the J end lost 3 bases, and 15 bases lay between the germline ends. Per the germline V gene, CDR1 is DFQATT and CDR2 is SNEGSKA (reference sequence). The DNA for the CDR3 is TGCAGTGCCGAACGGACGGGCTACTACGAGCAGTACTTC. This encodes CSAERTGYYEQYF.

This clonotype was recorded many times. Here the CDR3 DNA reads TGCGCCAGCAGCTTGGGACAGGGGGCAGAAAAACTGTTTTTT. The encoded protein is CASSLGQGAEKLFF. V usage is TRBV5-1 and J usage is TRBJ1-4; 10 bases match TRBD1. This CDR3 comprises 14 residues. Trimming removed 0 bases from V and 8 bases from J; junction bases left unmatched: 1. CDR1 and CDR2 (germline): SGHRS, YFSETQ.

V is TRBV5-5 and J is TRBJ2-5; D not resolved. CDR3 length equals 16 residues. V dropped 1 base and J dropped 1 base, with 14 bases sitting between them. The V gene's germline CDR1 is SGHKS and CDR2 YYEKEE (reference sequence). The CDR3 DNA reads TGTGCCAGCAGCTTGAGGAGTACCGCGATCCAAGAGACCCAGTACTTC. This gives the protein CASSLRSTAIQETQYF.